This TCR beta chain is drawn from a study of T-cell reconstitution after alpha-beta-depleted transplantation in children. Unique molecular identifiers were used to barcode this TCRbeta library. Via MiXCR, TCRdb re-called the PCR reads, giving one row per CDR3 protein. The table shows 120,000 or so distinct CDR3 sequences, with 23% occurring only once. From germline, CDR1 is SGHRS and CDR2 YFSETQ. CDR3 length: 13 residues. Trimming shortened V by 2 bases and J by 7 bases, and 13 bases separated the two germline ends. This clonotype has only a few counts. The starting material was PBMCs, mostly from graft donor cells, obtained 180 days after TCRalphabeta/CD19-depleted stem cell transplant. The sequence came from a male patient under 10 years old who had a stem cell transplant for chronic granulomatous disease, so the T cells may come from the graft donor. The rearrangement links TRBV5-1 to TRBJ2-7; the D gene could be TRBD1 or TRBD2 (6 bases each). The CDR3 loop reads CASSFLGGGEQYF. The DNA of the CDR3 is TGCGCCAGCAGCTTTCTCGGGGGCGGAGAGCAGTACTTC.